Sequencing of this TCR beta chain was carried out in a study of blood T cells in healthy people across ages (dated by TCRdb to between 2015 and 2017). Broadly, across the study: In model experiments, roughly one uniquely barcoded TCR beta cDNA molecule per two T cells was captured by template switching. Age-related changes in TCR beta repertoire diversity were measured in the study by deep sequencing normalized with unique cDNA molecular identifiers. Donors were grouped into four age groups: young (average 16 years), middle-aged (39), aged (roughly 62) and long-lived (approximately 75). To avoid experimental bias, donors of different ages were randomly spread across the sequencing lanes. For two donors (one aged 18 to 30 and one aged 80 or older), the study analyzed two additional independent replicas of 1 million unique cDNA reads from the same blood draw.

Systemically healthy Caucasian individuals from Russia, over 30 in total and aged about 6 to 90 years, were included as donors. Each donor gave ten milliliters of peripheral blood, collected into EDTA-treated Vacutainer tubes. Ficoll-Paque density-gradient centrifugation was used to isolate PBMCs, with at least 6 million obtained per sample. Total RNA was extracted from PBMCs with Trizol reagent, with at least 6 micrograms obtained per sample. For every donor, flow cytometry on a PBMC aliquot measured the percentage of naive CD45RAhigh/CD27high T cells. This clonotype was recorded a few times. Its antigen is currently not known. Base quality data are lacking; no much larger clone is found one base away. The library was built by means of 5' RACE. A second about 7 to 11 cycle PCR used a sample-barcoded 5' primer and a J-beta primer mix. A unique molecular identifier was introduced onto each TCR beta cDNA molecule by a template-switch 5' adaptor carrying 12 random nucleotides. Each sample yielded at least 3 million CDR3-containing paired-end reads. First-strand cDNA was synthesized from all RNA with the Mint cDNA synthesis kit, primed by a TRBC-specific oligonucleotide. All cDNA was treated with uracil-DNA glycosylase and then went through a first 18-cycle PCR with the universal primers M1SS and BC2_uni_R. Turning to the authors' computational methods: Normalization of each sample was performed by random selection of 1 million high-quality reads, each carrying a distinct molecular identifier. Instead of being binned into consensus sequences, reads with shared molecular identifiers were discarded. MiTCR, run with a Q25 quality threshold and the strictest error-elimination algorithm, handled CDR3 identification, clonotype clustering and error correction. A nonparametric unseen species model using Euler transformation provided a lower-bound estimate of total TCR beta diversity. The public reads were quality trimmed at Q25 with fastp and then assembled into clones with MiXCR by TCRdb, keeping productive beta chains. Under each unique CDR3 protein, matching rows form one entry showing the most common genes and DNA. TCRdb, not the original authors, processed these V and J calls. Here the sample has 1.8 million or so distinct CDR3 sequences; roughly two fifths occur a single time. Roughly 23% of the sample is in the top ten clones.

The CDR3 holds 16 amino acids from the cysteine to the phenylalanine. Only CDR3 DNA remains: 48 bases, in frame from the first base. V drops 3 bases and J drops 1 base, leaving 15 bases in between. According to the germline V gene, CDR1 reads MDHEN and CDR2 reads SYDVKM. Here is what the overall study found, with its caveats: Observed TCR beta diversity per million T cells fell roughly linearly with age, and a significant reduction was already apparent by age roughly 41. The CMV infection status of donors was not known, potentially confounding age-related changes in expanded clonotypes. Compared with the aged group, the long-lived group had more naive CD4+ T cells, fewer expanded clones and increased TCR diversity, suggesting age selection. Estimates of total diversity based on one million sequenced T cells were considered lower bounds and underestimates. Because profiling used bulk unsorted PBMCs, naive and antigen-experienced compartments could not be compared conclusively. The percentage of naive T cells measured by flow cytometry correlated strongly with observed TCR beta diversity.

This TCR came from a human donor in good health. Recombination connected TRBV28 to TRBJ1-2, with the D gene not clear enough to name. The source material was blood. The CDR3 region has the sequence CASSLVYIGLNYGYTF. The sequence in DNA is TGTGCCAGCAGTTTGGTGTATATTGGTCTTAACTATGGCTACACCTTC.